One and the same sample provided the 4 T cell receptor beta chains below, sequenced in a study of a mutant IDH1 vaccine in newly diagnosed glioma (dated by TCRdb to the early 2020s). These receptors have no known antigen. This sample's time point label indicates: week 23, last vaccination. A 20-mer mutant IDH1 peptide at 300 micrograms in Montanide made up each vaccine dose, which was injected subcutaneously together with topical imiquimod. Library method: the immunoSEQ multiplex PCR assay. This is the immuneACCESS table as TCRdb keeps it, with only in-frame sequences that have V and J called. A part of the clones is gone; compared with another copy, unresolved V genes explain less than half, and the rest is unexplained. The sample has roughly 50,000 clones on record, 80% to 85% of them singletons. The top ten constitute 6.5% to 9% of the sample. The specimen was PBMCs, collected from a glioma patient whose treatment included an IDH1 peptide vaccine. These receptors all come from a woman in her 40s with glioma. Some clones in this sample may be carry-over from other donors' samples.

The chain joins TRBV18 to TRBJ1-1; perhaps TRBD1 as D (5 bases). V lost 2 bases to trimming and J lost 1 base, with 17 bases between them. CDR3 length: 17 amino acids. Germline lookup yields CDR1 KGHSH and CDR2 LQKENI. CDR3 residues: CASSPLPQGDSNTEAFF. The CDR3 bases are TGTGCCAGCTCACCATTACCGCAGGGAGACTCGAACACTGAAGCTTTCTTT.

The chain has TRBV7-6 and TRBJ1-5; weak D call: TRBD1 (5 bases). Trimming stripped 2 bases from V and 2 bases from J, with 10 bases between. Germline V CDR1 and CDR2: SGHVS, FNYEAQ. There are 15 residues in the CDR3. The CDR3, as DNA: TGTGCCAGCAGCTTACAGGGTGGAGGCAATCAGCCCCAGCATTTT. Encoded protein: CASSLQGGGNQPQHF.

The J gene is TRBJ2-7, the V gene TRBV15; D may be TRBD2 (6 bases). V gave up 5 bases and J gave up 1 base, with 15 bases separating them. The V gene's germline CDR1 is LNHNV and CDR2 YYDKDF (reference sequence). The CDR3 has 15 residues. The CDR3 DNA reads TGTGCCACCAGCGGAGCGGGTCAAAGATCCTACGAGCAGTACTTC. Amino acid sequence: CATSGAGQRSYEQYF.

CDR3 coding DNA: TGTGCCAGCAGTACGAGAGGATCCCAAGAGACCCAGTACTTC. Amino acids: CASSTRGSQETQYF. The rearrangement joins TRBV6-6 to TRBJ2-5, with unresolved D. This CDR3 has 14 amino acids. V was shortened by 5 bases and J by 1 base, with 11 bases between the two germline ends. Looked up from germline, CDR1 is MNHNY and CDR2 is SVGAGI (reference sequence).